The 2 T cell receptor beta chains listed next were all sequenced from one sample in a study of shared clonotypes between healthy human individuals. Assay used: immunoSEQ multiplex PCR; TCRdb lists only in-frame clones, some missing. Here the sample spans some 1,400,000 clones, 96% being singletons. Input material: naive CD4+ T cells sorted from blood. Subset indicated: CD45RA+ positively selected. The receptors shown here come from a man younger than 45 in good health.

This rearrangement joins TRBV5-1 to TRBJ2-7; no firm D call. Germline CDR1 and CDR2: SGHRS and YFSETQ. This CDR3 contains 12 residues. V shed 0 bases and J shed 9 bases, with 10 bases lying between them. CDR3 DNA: TGCGCCAGCAGCTTGGAGACCGACCGGCAGTACTTC. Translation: CASSLETDRQYF.

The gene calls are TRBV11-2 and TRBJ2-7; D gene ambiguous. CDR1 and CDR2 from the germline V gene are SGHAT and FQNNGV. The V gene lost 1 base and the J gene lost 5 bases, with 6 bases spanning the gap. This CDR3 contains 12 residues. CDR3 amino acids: CASSLVVNEQYF. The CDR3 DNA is TGTGCCAGCAGCTTAGTCGTAAACGAGCAGTACTTC.